This T cell receptor (beta chain) was documented in a study of tumor-infiltrating lymphocytes in primary liver carcinoma. A constant-region primer primed TCR beta cDNA synthesis from 450 to 550 ng of total RNA. Construction of TCR beta libraries relied on three successive nested multiplex PCR rounds employing slightly modified ARM-PCR. Forward primers for TRBV1-TRBV30 and a C-beta reverse primer served the first two PCR rounds, at around 9 cycles each. TCRdb re-called the multiplex PCR reads through MiXCR, storing one row per CDR3 protein. The sample has about 190,000 distinct CDR3 sequences; around four fifths are singletons. Turning to this clonotype: Its ends do not fully match the called genes, so a read error is possible.

The CDR3 length is 15 residues. Germline V gene sequence: CDR1 MDHEN, CDR2 SYDVKM. Both RNA and DNA were isolated together from roughly 20-30 mg of bulk tissue that had not been sorted. The rearrangement links TRBV28 to TRBJ1-5; D perhaps matches TRBD1 (6 bases). The sequence came from a man aged 40-49 years with primary liver carcinoma and hepatitis B virus infection. The sequenced sample was tumor tissue from primary liver carcinoma. The CDR3 reads CANSPGVYSNQPQHF. The DNA of the CDR3 is TGTGCCAACAGCCCAGGGGTTTATAGCAATCAACCCCAGCATTTT. The full variable domain, in which reference TRBV28 and TRBJ1-5 provide the parts outside the CDR3, is DVKVTQSSRYLVKRTGEKVFLECVQDMDHENMFWYRQDPGLGLRLIYFSYDVKMKEKGDIPEGYSVSREKKERFSLILESASTNQTSMYLCANSPGVYSNQPQHFGDGTRLSIL.